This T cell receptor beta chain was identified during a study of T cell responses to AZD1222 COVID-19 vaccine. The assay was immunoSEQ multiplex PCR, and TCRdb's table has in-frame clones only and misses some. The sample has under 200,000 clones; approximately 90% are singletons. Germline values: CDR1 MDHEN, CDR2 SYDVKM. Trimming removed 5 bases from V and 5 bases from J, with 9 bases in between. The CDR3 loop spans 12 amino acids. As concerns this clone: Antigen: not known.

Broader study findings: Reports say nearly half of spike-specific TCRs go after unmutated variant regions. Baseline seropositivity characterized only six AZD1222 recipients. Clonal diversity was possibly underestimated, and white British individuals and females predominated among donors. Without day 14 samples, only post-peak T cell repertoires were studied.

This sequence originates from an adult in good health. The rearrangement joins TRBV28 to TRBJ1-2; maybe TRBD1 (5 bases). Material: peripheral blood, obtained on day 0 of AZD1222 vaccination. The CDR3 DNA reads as TGTGCCAGCAGTCTCCAGGGATATGGCTACACCTTC. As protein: CASSLQGYGYTF.